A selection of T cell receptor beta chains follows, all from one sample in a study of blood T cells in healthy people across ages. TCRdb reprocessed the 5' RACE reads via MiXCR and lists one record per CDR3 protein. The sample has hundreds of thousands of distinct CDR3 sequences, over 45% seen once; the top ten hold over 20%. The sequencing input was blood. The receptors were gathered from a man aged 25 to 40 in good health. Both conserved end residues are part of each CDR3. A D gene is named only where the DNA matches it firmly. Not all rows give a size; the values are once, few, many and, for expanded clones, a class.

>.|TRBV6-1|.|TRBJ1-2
TGTGCCAGCAGTCGAAGTGGGGCCAGCCTCCCTTATGGCTACACCTTC
CASSRSGASLPYGYTF
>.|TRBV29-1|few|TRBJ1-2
TGCAGCGCCCGGGTGTCGGACTATGGCTACACCTTC
CSARVSDYGYTF
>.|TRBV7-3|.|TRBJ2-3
TGTGCCAGCAGCCCAGGAGGTCAGTGGCAGTATTTT
CASSPGGQWQYF
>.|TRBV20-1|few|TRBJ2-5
TGCAGTGTTGCCTCCAGGGAAAAAGAGACCCAGTACTTC
CSVASREKETQYF
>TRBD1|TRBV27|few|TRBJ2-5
TGTGCCAGCAGCCGAGCGGGACAGGGACAGACCCAGTACTTC
CASSRAGQGQTQYF
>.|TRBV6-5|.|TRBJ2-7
TGTGCCAGCAGTTACAAGGGGCCACGTACACTCTACGAGCAGTACTTC
CASSYKGPRTLYEQYF
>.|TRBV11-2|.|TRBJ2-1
TGTGCCAGCAGCTTTGCTAGCGTTAGCTCCTACAATGAGCAGTTCTTC
CASSFASVSSYNEQFF
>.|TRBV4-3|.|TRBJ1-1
TGCGCCAGCAGCCAGTACCAATCCCGTAACACTGAAGCTTTCTTT
CASSQYQSRNTEAFF
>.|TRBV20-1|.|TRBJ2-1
TGCAGTGCTAGAGATTTGGTAGAAAGTGAGCAGTTCTTC
CSARDLVESEQFF
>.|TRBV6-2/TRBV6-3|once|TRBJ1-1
TGTGCCAGCATCAAGGAGTGGGGGACTGAAGCTTTCTTT
CASIKEWGTEAFF
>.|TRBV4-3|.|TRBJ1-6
TGCGCCAGCAGCCAAGACCTGTTGGGGAACTCACCCCTCCACTTT
CASSQDLLGNSPLHF
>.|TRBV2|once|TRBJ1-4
TGTGCCAGCAGGCCAGGCTCAACTAATGAAAAACTGTTTTTT
CASRPGSTNEKLFF
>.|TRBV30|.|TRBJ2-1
TGTGCCGGGTCCCCCGTCGGCAATGAGCAGTTCTTC
CAGSPVGNEQFF
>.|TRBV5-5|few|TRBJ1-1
TGTGCCAGCAGTTGGGGTGGTGAACATTATGAAGCTTTCTTT
CASSWGGEHYEAFF
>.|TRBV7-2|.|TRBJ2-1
TGTGCCAGCAGCTTAGTTCGCTTGTACAATGAGCAGTTCTTC
CASSLVRLYNEQFF
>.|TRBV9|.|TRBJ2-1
TGTGCCAGCAGCGCCCTGACAGGTTACAACAATGAGCAGTTCTTC
CASSALTGYNNEQFF
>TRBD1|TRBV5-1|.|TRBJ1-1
TGCGCCAGCAGCTTGAATGGACAGGGTGGCACTGAAGCTTTCTTT
CASSLNGQGGTEAFF
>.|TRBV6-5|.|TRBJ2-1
TGTGCCAGCAGAACTATTGGCCGGGGTGAGCAGTTCTTC
CASRTIGRGEQFF
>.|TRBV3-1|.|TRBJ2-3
TGTGCCAGCAGCCAAGATCTTAGCCTAAGCACAGATACGCAGTATTTT
CASSQDLSLSTDTQYF
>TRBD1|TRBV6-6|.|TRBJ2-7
TGTGCCAGCAGTTACACAACTGCGGGACAGGGTGGGGGCGAGCAGTACTTC
CASSYTTAGQGGGEQYF
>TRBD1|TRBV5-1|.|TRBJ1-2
TGCGCCAGCAGCTTGCGGGGGCCGGACAGGGGAGATGGCTACACCTTC
CASSLRGPDRGDGYTF
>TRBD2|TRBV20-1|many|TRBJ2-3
TGCAGTGCGCAGAGGGCTAGCGGTTACACAGATACGCAGTATTTT
CSAQRASGYTDTQYF
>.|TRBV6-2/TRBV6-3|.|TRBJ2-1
TGTGCCAGCAGTTACCAGGTGTTTGGCGAGCAGTTCTTC
CASSYQVFGEQFF
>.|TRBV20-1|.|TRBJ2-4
TGCAGTGCTCCACCAGGCGTGGTTCTAGCCAAAAACATTCAGTACTTC
CSAPPGVVLAKNIQYF
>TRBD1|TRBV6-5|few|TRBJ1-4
TGTGCCAGCCGGAACAGGGGGCGCGAAAAACTGTTTTTT
CASRNRGREKLFF
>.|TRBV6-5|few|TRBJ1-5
TGTGCCAGCGCCAACGCGTTTAGCAATCAGCCCCAGCATTTT
CASANAFSNQPQHF
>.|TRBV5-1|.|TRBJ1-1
TGCGCCAGCAGCGGAGGACGGGGTTGGACTGAAGCTTTCTTT
CASSGGRGWTEAFF
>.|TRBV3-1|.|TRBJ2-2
TGTGCCAGCAGCCAGACCGTCGGGGAGCTGTTTTTT
CASSQTVGELFF
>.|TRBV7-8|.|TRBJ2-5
TGTGCCAGCAGCCTCGGCCAAGAGACCCAGAACTTC
CASSLGQETQNF
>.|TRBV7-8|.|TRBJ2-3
TGTGCCAGCAGTGGGAGCACCGGGGGCATGGGAGATACGCAGTATTTT
CASSGSTGGMGDTQYF
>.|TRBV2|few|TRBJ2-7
TGTGCCAGCAGCATACATATTAGCGGCTATAGCTCCTACGAGCAGTACTTC
CASSIHISGYSSYEQYF
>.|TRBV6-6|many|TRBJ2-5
TGTGCCAGCAATGAGGAGGAGACCCAGTACTTC
CASNEEETQYF
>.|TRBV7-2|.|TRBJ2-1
TGTGCCAGCAGCTCCCGGGGCGGATACAATGAGCAGTTCTTC
CASSSRGGYNEQFF
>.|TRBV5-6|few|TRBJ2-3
TGTGCCAGCAGCTTGGTACGGCCGGGAAGGACAGATACGCAGTATTTT
CASSLVRPGRTDTQYF